The clone carrying this T cell receptor (beta chain) has just one count. What it binds is unknown. In the naive CD8 group, cells lacked CD45RO and were positively selected for CCR7, so terminally differentiated effector memory CD45RA+ cells were left out. These data come from a study of shared clonotypes between healthy human individuals. Clones were sequenced by immunoSEQ multiplex PCR, and TCRdb holds only the in-frame ones, with some missing. The table has about 2 million clones, about 94% seen once. Study-level findings and limits: Generation of non-shared clonotypes was less probable than generation of clonotypes shared by all four donors. Naive subsets generally exceeded memory subsets in estimated richness.

The TCR was taken from a man younger than 30 in good health. Source material: naive CD8+ T cells sorted from blood.

CDR3: CASSVGGGDGTQYF. The CDR3 DNA sequence: TGTGCCAGCAGCGTAGGGGGCGGGGACGGGACCCAGTACTTC. V gene TRBV9 combines with J gene TRBJ2-5; possible D gene TRBD2, 6 bases. The CDR3 loop spans 14 amino acids. The germline CDR1 and CDR2 sequences are SGDLS and YYNGEE. Deletions cut 0 bases from V and 7 bases from J, with 13 bases between.